These 31 T cell receptor beta chains came from one sample sequenced in a study of shared clonotypes between healthy human individuals. Libraries were prepared by immunoSEQ multiplex PCR; TCRdb keeps only in-frame clonotypes and omits some of them. In the table there are 850,000 to 1,100,000 clones, roughly 80% of which are singletons. Sequencing was performed on memory CD4+ T cells from PBMCs. Subset of the sample: CD45RA-negative fraction. These receptors were collected from a man aged 18 to 29 in good health. Some clones in this sample may be carry-over from other donors' samples.

This clone was observed a few times. CDR3 nucleotide sequence: TGTGCCAGCAGTTTGAGGGAAAGGCGCTATGGCTACACCTTC. This translates into CASSLRERRYGYTF. The chain recombines TRBV28 with TRBJ1-2; no firm D call. The V end lost 3 bases, the J end lost 4 bases, and 12 bases lay between the germline ends. The CDR3 contains 14 residues. Germline V lookup: CDR1 MDHEN, CDR2 SYDVKM.

V and J are TRBV28 and TRBJ1-1, with D possibly being TRBD1 (5 bases). This CDR3 comprises 14 residues. CDR1 and CDR2 (germline): MDHEN, SYDVKM. Trimming left V 9 bases short and J 5 bases short, with 19 bases between. DNA of the CDR3: TGTGCCAGTACGCGCCAGGGTATAAGGACTGAAGCTTTCTTT. Protein product: CASTRQGIRTEAFF.

The CDR3 sequence is CASSLDGTSGSYEQYF. DNA for the CDR3: TGCGCCAGCAGCTTGGACGGGACTAGCGGTTCCTACGAGCAGTACTTC. V gene TRBV5-1 combines with J gene TRBJ2-7, with TRBD2 identical over 11 bases. J lost 1 base, V lost 0 bases, and 3 bases had no gene match. The CDR3 is 16 residues long. Germline V gives CDR1 SGHRS, CDR2 YFSETQ.

This clone occurred once. V is TRBV7-9 and J is TRBJ2-7; the D is unclear. The CDR3 covers 16 residues. V lost 3 bases and J lost 2, with 17 bases in between. CDR1 and CDR2 (germline): SEHNR, FQNEAQ (reference sequence). The DNA of the CDR3 is TGTGCCAGCAGCTTCTATATCGGTTACGAGACCTACGAGCAGTACTTC. It is translated as CASSFYIGYETYEQYF.

This chain joins TRBV7-9 and TRBJ2-7; D is possibly TRBD1 (5 bases). The V gene's germline CDR1 is SEHNR and CDR2 FQNEAQ (reference sequence). V was clipped by 1 base and J by 2 bases, with 18 bases between them. The CDR3 extends over 17 amino acids. This CDR3 reads CASSLVYSTDSAYEQYF. The CDR3 coding sequence is TGTGCCAGCAGCTTAGTGTATTCGACAGACTCAGCCTACGAGCAGTACTTC.

This chain links TRBV28 with TRBJ2-1; unclear D gene. With 6 bases removed from V and 8 bases from J, the gap between germline ends came to 11 bases. The length of the CDR3 is 12 residues. The germline CDR1 and CDR2 sequences are MDHEN and SYDVKM. The CDR3 nucleotides read TGTGCCAGCAGCCTTCGACAATATGAGCAGTTCTTC. It yields the protein CASSLRQYEQFF.

This chain uses TRBV7-9 with TRBJ1-1; TRBD1 matches 8 bases. This CDR3 has 16 residues. From germline, CDR1 is SEHNR and CDR2 FQNEAQ (reference sequence). Trimming removed 5 bases from V and 0 bases from J; junction bases left unmatched: 8. In DNA form, the CDR3 reads TGTGCCAGCAGCCCCCGACAGGGGATTATGAACACTGAAGCTTTCTTT. As protein: CASSPRQGIMNTEAFF.

V and J are TRBV7-6 and TRBJ1-3, with D perhaps TRBD1 (5 bases). This CDR3 is 14 amino acids long. Germline-derived CDR1 and CDR2 are SGHVS and FNYEAQ. Trimming took off 5 bases at V and 4 bases at J, with 12 bases between the two ends. The CDR3 DNA is TGTGCCAGCAGCCCAGGGACCGGGGGAAACACCATATATTTT. Its translation: CASSPGTGGNTIYF.

The rearrangement joins TRBV5-1 to TRBJ2-1; 11 bases are shared with TRBD2. The length of the CDR3 is 16 residues. V dropped 4 bases and J dropped 8; count of bases not matched to a gene: 11. Looked up from germline, CDR1 is SGHRS and CDR2 is YFSETQ. The CDR3 protein is CASSPRPGTSGDEQFF. The CDR3 DNA follows: TGCGCCAGCAGCCCGCGACCCGGGACTAGCGGCGATGAGCAGTTCTTC.

Concerning this clone itself: This sample includes further DNA sequences coding for the same CDR3. This chain joins TRBV20-1 and TRBJ2-7; D uncertain. Trimming stripped 3 bases from V and 2 bases from J, with 5 bases between. CDR1 and CDR2 from the germline V gene are DFQATT and SNEGSKA (reference sequence). The CDR3 is 11 amino acids. The CDR3 nucleotides read TGCAGTGCTAGGAGGACCTACGAGCAGTACTTC. This sequence encodes CSARRTYEQYF.

V gene TRBV4-1 combines with J gene TRBJ2-7, with 8 bases fitting TRBD2. CDR3 length: 15 residues. V shed 4 bases and J 2 bases; nucleotides not matched to a gene: 7. Looked up from germline, CDR1 is MGHRA and CDR2 is YSYEKL. CDR3 amino acids: CASSRQLAETYEQYF. DNA for the CDR3: TGCGCCAGCAGCCGACAACTAGCGGAGACCTACGAGCAGTACTTC.

The chain has TRBV5-1 and TRBJ1-6, with a tentative D call TRBD1 (6 bases). Germline lookup yields CDR1 SGHRS and CDR2 YFSETQ. The CDR3 runs 15 residues. Trimming pared 3 bases from V and 8 bases from J, leaving 15 bases between. The CDR3: CASSWDTLEDSPLHF. CDR3 DNA: TGCGCCAGCAGCTGGGACACCCTCGAGGATTCACCCCTCCACTTT.

V and J are TRBV21-1 and TRBJ2-6. TRBV21-1 represents a pseudogene. The CDR3 runs to 17 residues. Here the CDR3 reads CASSTDSVTSGANVLTF. In nucleotides, the CDR3 is TGTGCCAGCAGCACCGATTCCGTCACCTCTGGGGCCAACGTCCTGACTTTC.

This clone has more than one count but fewer than ten. The chain carries TRBV7-9 and TRBJ2-7; D not resolved. Trimming cost V 3 bases and J 6 bases, with 12 bases left between them. The CDR3 runs to 13 residues. Germline V gives CDR1 SEHNR, CDR2 FQNEAQ (reference sequence). CDR3 in DNA: TGTGCCAGCAGCTTCTGGGCTTCAGGCGAGCAGTACTTC. Translating gives CASSFWASGEQYF.

A remark on this clone: The same CDR3 can be traced to other DNA sequences in this sample. The genes are TRBV5-1 and TRBJ1-1, with TRBD1 matching over 10 bases. V lost 4 bases, J lost 0 bases, and 3 bases stayed unmatched. Per germline, CDR1 SGHRS and CDR2 YFSETQ. The CDR3 runs to 15 residues. Here the CDR3 reads CASSLGTGVNTEAFF. The CDR3 DNA reads as TGCGCCAGCAGCCTAGGGACAGGGGTGAACACTGAAGCTTTCTTT.

V and J are TRBV2 and TRBJ1-4, with a possible D match to TRBD1 (5 bases). Germline CDR1 SNHLY, CDR2 FYNNEI. Trimming left V 7 bases short and J 7 bases short, with 16 bases between. The CDR3 length is 14 residues. The CDR3, as DNA: TGTGCCAGCATATCGGGGACTGGGAGTGAAAAACTGTTTTTT. The encoded protein is CASISGTGSEKLFF.

This clone was detected once. V and J are TRBV15 and TRBJ2-7, with a possible D match to TRBD1 (5 bases). V gave up 0 bases and J gave up 5 bases, with 8 bases separating them. The CDR3 has 13 residues. Germline V gives CDR1 LNHNV, CDR2 YYDKDF (reference sequence). DNA of the CDR3: TGTGCCACCAGCAGAGATCAGGGAAACGAGCAGTACTTC. It codes for CATSRDQGNEQYF.

This clone was counted many times. Within the sample, other DNA sequences also encode this same CDR3. This chain connects TRBV5-6 to TRBJ1-1, with D uncertain. The CDR3 spans 11 residues. The V gene's germline CDR1 is SGHDT and CDR2 YYEEEE. Trimming pared 4 bases from V and 2 bases from J, leaving 3 bases between. CDR3 amino acids: CASSLNTEAFF. The CDR3 coding sequence is TGTGCCAGCAGCCTTAACACTGAAGCTTTCTTT. The whole variable domain, filled in from reference TRBV5-6 and TRBJ1-1, reads DAGVTQSPTHLIKTRGQQVTLRCSPKSGHDTVSWYQQALGQGPQFIFQYYEEEERQRGNFPDRFSGHQFPNYSSELNVNALLLGDSALYLCASSLNTEAFFGQGTRLTVV.

This chain uses TRBV29-1 with TRBJ1-2; D might be TRBD1 (5 bases). The germline V gene has CDR1 SQVTM and CDR2 ANQGSEA. The CDR3 contains 12 residues. Trimming stripped 7 bases from V and 6 bases from J, with 15 bases between. CDR3 nucleotides: TGCAGCGACGAGGGGCAGGTGAATGGCTACACCTTC. Translated, it gives CSDEGQVNGYTF. The full variable domain, its missing parts supplied by reference TRBV29-1 and TRBJ1-2, is SAVISQKPSRDICQRGTSLTIQCQVDSQVTMMFWYRQQPGQSLTLIATANQGSEATYESGFVIDKFPISRPNLTFSTLTVSNMSPEDSSIYLCSDEGQVNGYTFGSGTRLTVV.

As to this clone: A much larger clone differs from this one at a single base, so this may be a read error. Within the sample, other DNA sequences also encode this same CDR3. The rearrangement links TRBV30 to TRBJ1-1; the D is unclear. The CDR3 has 15 residues. Between the trimmed V and J ends, which lost 0 bases and 1 base, there was a span of 12 bases. Germline values: CDR1 GTSNPN, CDR2 SVGIG (reference sequence). This chain's CDR3 is CAWSVLPDQNTEAFF. The CDR3, as DNA: TGTGCCTGGAGTGTACTACCTGACCAGAACACTGAAGCTTTCTTT.

The V call is TRBV27, the J call TRBJ2-7; D possibly corresponds to TRBD2 (6 bases). Trimming removed 3 bases at V and 2 bases at J, with 17 bases between. Germline CDR1 and CDR2: MNHEY and SMNVEV (reference sequence). This CDR3 contains 16 residues. The CDR3 region is CASSFARTITPYEQYF. The CDR3 DNA is TGTGCCAGCAGTTTTGCACGGACTATAACGCCCTACGAGCAGTACTTC.

V and J are TRBV15 and TRBJ2-7, with TRBD1 as a possible D gene (5 bases). The V and J ends lost 1 base and 4 bases respectively, with 11 bases between them. Germline assignment: CDR1 LNHNV and CDR2 YYDKDF (reference sequence). This CDR3 contains 14 residues. The CDR3 region is CATSRVVRVYEQYF. As DNA, the CDR3 is TGTGCCACCAGCAGAGTAGTCAGGGTTTACGAGCAGTACTTC. Combining the CDR3 with reference TRBV15 and TRBJ2-7 gives the whole variable domain DAMVIQNPRYQVTQFGKPVTLSCSQTLNHNVMYWYQQKSSQAPKLLFHYYDKDFNNEADTPDNFQSRRPNTSFCFLDIRSPGLGDTAMYLCATSRVVRVYEQYFGPGTRLTVT.

The rearrangement uses TRBV28 and TRBJ1-2; D call uncertain. V shed 10 bases and J shed 7 bases, with 16 bases lying between them. Per the germline V gene, CDR1 is MDHEN and CDR2 is SYDVKM. The CDR3 has 12 amino acids. The CDR3 DNA sequence: TGTGCCACCGCCAACCCCCCCTTTGGCTACACCTTC. This encodes CATANPPFGYTF.

The chain carries TRBV28 and TRBJ1-1; TRBD1 might be the D (5 bases). Germline assignment: CDR1 MDHEN and CDR2 SYDVKM. With 6 bases removed from V and 1 base from J, the gap between germline ends came to 12 bases. The CDR3 contains 14 residues. This CDR3 reads CASSPPQENTEAFF. The CDR3 DNA reads as TGTGCCAGCAGCCCACCACAGGAGAACACTGAAGCTTTCTTT. The full variable domain, in which reference TRBV28 and TRBJ1-1 provide the parts outside the CDR3, is DVKVTQSSRYLVKRTGEKVFLECVQDMDHENMFWYRQDPGLGLRLIYFSYDVKMKEKGDIPEGYSVSREKKERFSLILESASTNQTSMYLCASSPPQENTEAFFGQGTRLTVV.

This clone appeared many times. The rearrangement joins TRBV28 to TRBJ2-1, with TRBD2 as a possible D gene (6 bases). V was trimmed by 9 bases and J by 0 bases, leaving 18 bases between them. The CDR3 is 16 amino acids. Germline V gene sequence: CDR1 MDHEN, CDR2 SYDVKM. The CDR3 loop reads CASRIGGVSSYNEQFF. For the CDR3, the DNA is TGTGCCAGTCGAATAGGAGGGGTTAGCTCCTACAATGAGCAGTTCTTC.

For this clone: Different DNA sequences within this sample yield the same CDR3. V usage is TRBV6-1 and J usage is TRBJ2-5; D is ambiguous. The CDR3 is made up of 13 amino acids. Germline V gene data show CDR1 as MNHNS and CDR2 as SASEGT. The V end was cut by 4 bases, the J end by 2 bases, with 8 bases between. CDR3 nucleotides: TGTGCCAGCAGTGTTTTAGCACAAGAGACCCAGTACTTC. Translation gives CASSVLAQETQYF.

This clone was picked up one time. V is TRBV11-2 and J is TRBJ2-4, with 8 bases lining up with TRBD2. The CDR3 totals 13 residues. V lost 2 bases to trimming and J lost 6 bases; unmatched junction nucleotides: 0. Germline assignment: CDR1 SGHAT and CDR2 FQNNGV. In nucleotides, the CDR3 is TGTGCCAGCAGCTTAAGCGGGAGAAACATTCAGTACTTC. It is translated as CASSLSGRNIQYF. Filled out from reference TRBV11-2 and TRBJ2-4, the complete variable domain reads EAGVAQSPRYKIIEKRQSVAFWCNPISGHATLYWYQQILGQGPKLLIQFQNNGVVDDSQLPKDRFSAERLKGVDSTLKIQPAKLEDSAVYLCASSLSGRNIQYFGAGTRLSVL.

The sample holds one count of this clone. This chain joins TRBV5-1 and TRBJ1-2; TRBD1 is a possible D gene (5 bases). Deletions cut 7 bases from V and 4 bases from J, with 11 bases between. The V gene's germline CDR1 is SGHRS and CDR2 YFSETQ. This CDR3 has 12 residues. For the CDR3, the DNA is TGCGCCAGCGGGGGGTCCTTCTATGGCTACACCTTC. This sequence encodes CASGGSFYGYTF.

This clone was found a few times. The same CDR3 is also encoded by other DNA sequences in this sample. The rearrangement uses TRBV5-1 and TRBJ2-5; D gene unclear. With 2 bases removed from V and 2 bases from J, the gap between germline ends came to 10 bases. The CDR3 runs to 14 residues. Germline V CDR1 and CDR2: SGHRS, YFSETQ. The CDR3 DNA reads as TGCGCCAGCAGCTTCGGACGAGGACAAGAGACCCAGTACTTC. Translating it yields CASSFGRGQETQYF.

The chain joins TRBV5-1 to TRBJ2-7; 7 bases are shared with TRBD1. Per the germline V gene, CDR1 is SGHRS and CDR2 is YFSETQ. The CDR3 runs to 13 residues. Trimming removed 4 bases from V and 2 bases from J; junction bases left unmatched: 3. The CDR3 nucleotides read TGCGCCAGCAGCAGGGACAGTACCTACGAGCAGTACTTC. Protein product: CASSRDSTYEQYF.

The chain is built from TRBV2 and TRBJ2-5, with 7 bases that match TRBD2. V lost 3 bases and J lost 5; bases outside the gene matches: 6. The CDR3 covers 14 residues. CDR1 is SNHLY, CDR2 FYNNEI, per germline. This CDR3 is CASSDTTSRETQYF. The CDR3 DNA is TGTGCCAGCAGTGATACGACTAGCCGGGAGACCCAGTACTTC.